The 26 T cell receptor beta chains listed next were all sequenced from one sample in a study of T cell responses to AZD1222 COVID-19 vaccine. Assay used: immunoSEQ multiplex PCR; TCRdb lists only in-frame clones, some missing. The sample carries over 100,000 clones, roughly 90% recorded once. This specimen was peripheral blood, taken on day 0 of AZD1222 vaccination. These receptors came from an adult in good health.

This chain uses TRBV7-8 with TRBJ1-1, with D perhaps TRBD1 (5 bases). The CDR3 is made up of 13 amino acids. Germline values: CDR1 SGHVS, CDR2 FQNEAQ. V lost 7 bases to trimming and J lost 0 bases, with 9 bases between them. The CDR3 nucleotides read TGTGCCAGCAAGGGGCAGTTGAACACTGAAGCTTTCTTT. It translates to CASKGQLNTEAFF.

The V gene is TRBV9, the J gene TRBJ2-1; D gene uncertain. Germline-derived CDR1 and CDR2 are SGDLS and YYNGEE. This CDR3 contains 14 residues. V lost 0 bases to trimming and J lost 9 bases, with 13 bases between them. Here the CDR3 DNA reads TGTGCCAGCAGCGTAGCTGGATTTACGGGTGAGCAGTTCTTC. This gives the protein CASSVAGFTGEQFF.

This rearrangement joins TRBV27 to TRBJ1-2, with D tentatively TRBD1 (6 bases). Looked up from germline, CDR1 is MNHEY and CDR2 is SMNVEV (reference sequence). V lost 5 bases to trimming and J lost 4 bases, with 14 bases between them. The CDR3 totals 14 residues. The CDR3 DNA sequence: TGTGCCAGCAGTATGACAGGCCCATCCTATGGCTACACCTTC. Its protein product is CASSMTGPSYGYTF.

The V gene is TRBV7-8, the J gene TRBJ1-2, with 7 nucleotides matching TRBD1. The V gene end was trimmed by 1 base and the J gene end by 9 bases; junction bases not matched to a gene: 11. CDR3 size: 15 residues. Germline CDR1 is SGHVS and CDR2 is FQNEAQ. CDR3 residues: CASSLGSDRVGSYTF. CDR3 DNA: TGTGCCAGCAGCTTAGGATCAGACAGGGTGGGGAGCTACACCTTC.

V usage is TRBV15 and J usage is TRBJ2-1; TRBD2 aligns across 14 bases. This CDR3 is built from 16 residues. The ends lost 5 bases at V and 6 bases at J; junction bases unmatched: 6. The germline V gene encodes CDR1 LNHNV and CDR2 YYDKDF (reference sequence). This CDR3 is CATSRLAGGFGNEQFF. The CDR3 nucleotides read TGTGCCACCAGCCGACTAGCGGGGGGGTTCGGCAATGAGCAGTTCTTC.

The chain recombines TRBV4-3 with TRBJ1-1; 8 bases are shared with TRBD1. Trimming removed 2 bases from V and 4 bases from J; junction bases left unmatched: 6. Germline V gene data show CDR1 as LGHNA and CDR2 as YSLEER. CDR3 length equals 15 residues. CDR3 protein: CASSQLTGVATEAFF. The CDR3 region has the DNA TGCGCCAGCAGCCAACTGACAGGGGTTGCCACTGAAGCTTTCTTT.

The chain recombines TRBV19 with TRBJ2-6; weak D call: TRBD1 (5 bases). The CDR3 extends over 15 amino acids. Trimming pared 7 bases from V and 2 bases from J, leaving 12 bases between. Germline CDR1 reads LNHDA; CDR2 reads SQIVND (reference sequence). The CDR3 bases are TGTGCCAGTAATCATCAGGGTCCTGGGGCCAACGTCCTGACTTTC. Amino acid sequence: CASNHQGPGANVLTF. The full variable domain, in which reference TRBV19 and TRBJ2-6 provide the parts outside the CDR3, is DGGITQSPKYLFRKEGQNVTLSCEQNLNHDAMYWYRQDPGQGLRLIYYSQIVNDFQKGDIAEGYSVSREKKESFPLTVTSAQKNPTAFYLCASNHQGPGANVLTFGAGSRLTVL.

CDR3 DNA sequence: TGTGCCAGCAATACACTAGCGGGGGGCGCGCAGTATTTT. Its translation is CASNTLAGGAQYF. The chain joins TRBV2 to TRBJ2-3, with 12 bases identical to TRBD2. CDR1 and CDR2 (germline): SNHLY, FYNNEI. This CDR3 is built from 13 residues. The J segment lost 10 bases and the V segment lost 7 bases, leaving 6 bases of the junction unmatched.

The chain employs TRBV2 and TRBJ1-5; 9 nucleotides match TRBD1. This CDR3 has 21 residues. Unmatched junction bases numbered 19, after V lost 1 base and J lost 3 bases. Germline assignment: CDR1 SNHLY and CDR2 FYNNEI. The CDR3: CASSEDDLWDRARRNNQPQHF. The CDR3 DNA is TGTGCCAGCAGTGAAGATGATTTATGGGACAGGGCCCGAAGGAACAATCAGCCCCAGCATTTT.

The chain combines TRBV7-8 with TRBJ2-4; TRBD1 is a possible D gene (6 bases). The V end lost 5 bases, the J end lost 6 bases, and 23 bases lay between the germline ends. CDR1 and CDR2 (germline): SGHVS, FQNEAQ. This CDR3 comprises 17 residues. CDR3 sequence: CASSLRTDTPLGNIQYF. DNA of the CDR3: TGTGCCAGCAGCCTCCGGACAGATACTCCCCTGGGAAACATTCAGTACTTC.

The chain employs TRBV19 and TRBJ1-2; no clear D gene. The CDR3 contains 14 residues. Germline CDR1 LNHDA, CDR2 SQIVND (reference sequence). Trimming pared 0 bases from V and 4 bases from J, leaving 9 bases between. The CDR3 spells CASSIEGNRYGYTF. DNA of the CDR3: TGTGCCAGTAGTATAGAGGGGAACCGCTATGGCTACACCTTC.

The genes are TRBV27 and TRBJ2-5; the match to TRBD2 covers 10 bases. CDR3 length equals 14 residues. Germline V gene sequence: CDR1 MNHEY, CDR2 SMNVEV (reference sequence). V shed 6 bases, J shed 2 bases, and the junction held 3 bases outside the gene matches. The CDR3 nucleotides are TGTGCCAGCAGACTAGCGGGGTCGCAAGAGACCCAGTACTTC. It yields the protein CASRLAGSQETQYF.

The DNA of the CDR3 is TGTGCCAGCAGCTTGGTTGGGGGGCTGGGCACTGAAGCTTTCTTT. This sequence encodes CASSLVGGLGTEAFF. This chain joins TRBV5-4 and TRBJ1-1, with a weak D call TRBD1 (6 bases). This CDR3 contains 15 residues. V shed 0 bases and J shed 4 bases, with 13 bases lying between them. Germline V gene lookup returns CDR1 SGHNT and CDR2 YYREEE (reference sequence).

The rearrangement links TRBV20-1 to TRBJ2-1, with no clear D. Germline loops: CDR1 DFQATT, CDR2 SNEGSKA (reference sequence). V lost 3 bases, J lost 3 bases, and 12 bases lay in between. The CDR3 is 14 residues long. CDR3 in amino acids: CSASLVGIYNEQFF. DNA of the CDR3: TGCAGTGCTAGTCTAGTTGGGATCTACAATGAGCAGTTCTTC.

This sequence joins TRBV9 and TRBJ1-2; TRBD1 agrees at 9 bases. The germline CDR1 and CDR2 sequences are SGDLS and YYNGEE. With V trimmed by 7 bases and J by 1 base, 11 bases remained unmatched. The CDR3 runs to 16 residues. The CDR3 reads CASASSTDRGNYGYTF. The CDR3 coding sequence is TGTGCCAGCGCCAGCTCGACGGACAGGGGTAACTATGGCTACACCTTC.

The chain uses TRBV6-2 or TRBV6-3 and TRBJ1-2; D remains ambiguous. Trimming pared 0 bases from V and 3 bases from J, leaving 17 bases between. Germline V gives CDR1 MNHEY, CDR2 SVGEGT. The CDR3 is 17 amino acids. The CDR3 DNA sequence: TGTGCCAGCAGTTACTCGAGAGACACCCAGAGTGACTATGGCTACACCTTC. This gives the protein CASSYSRDTQSDYGYTF.

The chain links TRBV9 to TRBJ1-4, with D tentatively TRBD1 (5 bases). V shed 1 base and J shed 10 bases, with 17 bases lying between them. Germline V CDR1 and CDR2: SGDLS, YYNGEE. The CDR3 loop spans 15 amino acids. The CDR3 nucleotides are TGTGCCAGCAGCGTAAAACCAGGGCGCGGGCGAAAACTGTTTTTT. Encoded protein: CASSVKPGRGRKLFF.

The CDR3 DNA follows: TGTGCCAGCAGCCGGCAGGTAGGCAATCAGCCCCAGCATTTT. Translating it yields CASSRQVGNQPQHF. The chain combines TRBV3-1 (or the pseudogene TRBV3-2) with TRBJ1-5; D ambiguous. The V gene lost 4 bases and the J gene lost 2 bases, with 9 bases spanning the gap. The CDR3 runs to 14 residues. Germline CDR1 LGHDT, CDR2 YNNKEL (reference sequence).

The chain combines TRBV5-1 with TRBJ1-4; tentative D call: TRBD1 (5 bases). Trimming pared 3 bases from V and 4 bases from J, leaving 7 bases between. CDR3 length: 13 amino acids. Per the germline V gene, CDR1 is SGHRS and CDR2 is YFSETQ. The CDR3 loop is CASSSGSNEKLFF. The CDR3 nucleotides are TGCGCCAGCAGCTCAGGGAGTAATGAAAAACTGTTTTTT. The full variable domain, with the rest looked up from reference TRBV5-1 and TRBJ1-4, is KAGVTQTPRYLIKTRGQQVTLSCSPISGHRSVSWYQQTPGQGLQFLFEYFSETQRNKGNFPGRFSGRQFSNSRSEMNVSTLELGDSALYLCASSSGSNEKLFFGSGTQLSVL.

V gene TRBV7-6 combines with J gene TRBJ2-5; 8 nucleotides line up with TRBD2. V dropped 3 bases and J dropped 4; count of bases not matched to a gene: 4. CDR3 length: 14 amino acids. Germline V lookup: CDR1 SGHVS, CDR2 FNYEAQ. The CDR3 spells CASSFRGGGETQYF. The CDR3 nucleotides read TGTGCCAGCAGCTTTCGGGGGGGCGGAGAGACCCAGTACTTC.

Of note for this clone: Its ends do not fully match the called genes, so a read error is possible. The V gene is TRBV18, the J gene TRBJ1-1; D gene uncertain. The CDR3 runs 16 residues. Germline-derived CDR1 and CDR2 are KGHSH and LQKENI. The CDR3 region is CAGSLFEPASYTEAFF. CDR3 DNA: TGTGCCGGCTCACTCTTCGAACCGGCCTCATACACTGAAGCTTTCTTT.

The V and J genes are TRBV5-1 and TRBJ2-5; 7 bases match TRBD2. CDR3 size: 15 residues. Unmatched junction bases numbered 6, after V lost 4 bases and J lost 0 bases. The V gene's germline CDR1 is SGHRS and CDR2 YFSETQ. Written as DNA, the CDR3 is TGCGCCAGCAGCCCCCCCCGGGGGGACCAAGAGACCCAGTACTTC. Translation gives CASSPPRGDQETQYF.

This clone was picked up a small number of times. The genes are TRBV27 and TRBJ2-1; D uncertain. The length of the CDR3 is 11 residues. The germline gives CDR1 MNHEY, CDR2 SMNVEV (reference sequence). Trimming stripped 7 bases from V and 6 bases from J, with 7 bases between. CDR3 loop: CASTQGNEQFF. The CDR3, as DNA: TGTGCCAGCACCCAAGGCAATGAGCAGTTCTTC.

This clone was found once. The chain uses TRBV12-3 or TRBV12-4 and TRBJ1-2; no clear D gene. The germline V and J ends were trimmed by 2 bases and 8 bases, with 12 bases remaining between them. The CDR3 extends over 13 amino acids. The CDR3 DNA reads as TGTGCCAGCAGTTTAATCACCGTTGACGGCTACACCTTC. Translated: CASSLITVDGYTF.

The chain's CDR3 is CASSESDTENTEAFF. In nucleotides, the CDR3 is TGCGCCAGCAGTGAGTCAGACACGGAGAACACTGAAGCTTTCTTT. This rearrangement joins TRBV10-2 to TRBJ1-1; D unresolved. Germline V gene sequence: CDR1 WSHSY, CDR2 SAAADI. The CDR3 is made up of 15 amino acids. Trimming cost V 0 bases and J 1 base, with 9 bases left between them.

This clone was seen just once. The chain has TRBV4-3 and TRBJ1-5; 7 bases match TRBD1. The CDR3 has 14 amino acids. Trimming cost V 3 bases and J 4 bases; bases outside gene matches: 3. Germline V lookup: CDR1 LGHNA, CDR2 YSLEER. CDR3 region: CASSQDRRNQPQHF. DNA of the CDR3: TGCGCCAGCAGCCAGGACAGGCGAAATCAGCCCCAGCATTTT.